This TCR beta chain stems from a study of T-cell memory formation after mild COVID-19. Study-wide findings and caveats: Memory from before infection featured some responding clones, which suggests cross-reactive memory joined. Clones that contracted from day 15 to 85 were balanced CD4/CD8, while later expanders leaned CD4+.

5'RACE, which relied on constant-segment primers, yielded TCR alpha and TCR beta cDNA libraries carrying sample barcodes and UMIs. MiXCR, applied by TCRdb to the 5' RACE reads, yields one record per CDR3 protein. The sample has about 110,000 distinct CDR3 sequences, 15% to 20% seen once. Note on this clonotype: Antigen specificity is unknown.

Germline V gene lookup returns CDR1 SEHNR and CDR2 FQNEAQ (reference sequence). CDR3 length: 15 amino acids. V lost 4 bases and J lost 2; bases outside the gene matches: 6. The clonotype originates from an adult woman who had mild COVID-19 (a few samples of this study predate the infection). Cell type and time point are not known. The sample consisted of PBMCs or a T cell subset sorted from them (not recorded which). The chain carries TRBV7-9 and TRBJ2-3; TRBD1 matches 7 bases. The CDR3 loop reads CASSSRDRPTDTQYF. The CDR3 coding sequence is TGTGCCAGCAGCTCTCGGGACAGACCCACAGATACGCAGTATTTT.